Detailed here is one T cell receptor beta chain. Only in-frame clones appear in the TCRdb table, and some are missing; sequencing was by immunoSEQ multiplex PCR. This table has roughly 170,000 clones, around 80% appearing once. This CDR3 has 14 amino acids. Germline V gives CDR1 SEHNR, CDR2 FQNEAQ (reference sequence). Trimming stripped 2 bases from V and 12 bases from J, with 16 bases between. The data derive from a study of blood T cell repertoires in COVID-19. This TCR was sampled from a man aged 50 to 60 who had recovered from COVID-19. The sequenced sample consisted of PBMCs or T cells enriched from blood (not recorded which). This chain joins TRBV7-9 and TRBJ1-4; TRBD1 might be the D (5 bases). CDR3 sequence reads: CASSLMGGTEELFF. CDR3 in DNA: TGTGCCAGCAGCTTAATGGGGGGTACAGAGGAACTGTTTTTT.